The clone carrying this T cell receptor (beta chain) was seen more than once but under ten times. This sample is drawn from a study of OX40 agonist ivuxolimab in advanced cancers. V lost 2 bases to trimming and J lost 3 bases; unmatched junction nucleotides: 8. The germline V gene has CDR1 LGHNA and CDR2 YNFKEQ. This CDR3 region has 16 residues. Here immunoSEQ multiplex PCR was the method, and the copy in TCRdb shows in-frame clones only, minus some. The profile shows roughly 17,000 clones, 60% to 85% of them singletons. Here the sequenced sample was CD4+ or CD8+ T cells sorted from blood, taken in a trial of the OX40 agonist ivuxolimab. The source of this sequence is an adult with an advanced solid tumor such as melanoma, head and neck, liver or kidney cancer. The chain has TRBV4-2 and TRBJ2-3; 7 nucleotides agree with TRBD1. The chain's CDR3 is CASSQTTTGSTDTQYF. In DNA, the CDR3 is TGTGCCAGCAGCCAAACCACGACAGGGTCAACAGATACGCAGTATTTT.